The source of this T cell receptor beta chain is a study of beta chain features in type 1 diabetes. CD4+ naive, central memory, regulatory and stem cell-like memory cells were sorted via CD45RO/CCR7/CD25/CD127/CD95/CD27. The V and J ends lost 5 bases and 4 bases, in that order; junction bases with no gene match: 3. The CDR3 has 14 amino acids. Germline lookup yields CDR1 MGHRA and CDR2 YSYEKL. Study findings and constraints: Among patients, naive, central memory and Treg TCRB repertoires appeared more similar than among healthy donors. There was no resolution here of whether HLA type influences TCRB rearrangement. In all four CD4+ subsets, TCRB CDR3 length was significantly, moderately reduced in type 1 diabetes.

All of the isolated RNA was reverse transcribed, so expressed TCRB transcripts were sequenced. The method was immunoSEQ multiplex PCR; TCRdb's version includes in-frame clones alone and lacks a portion of them. The sample includes around 340,000 clones, 15% to 20% seen only once; the top ten take under 0.05%. This clone turned up a few times. What it binds is not known. The receptor was derived from a woman between 18 and 29 years old in good health. The sequenced sample was naive CD4+ T cells from blood. The chain carries TRBV4-1 and TRBJ2-3, with TRBD1 matching over 10 bases. In DNA, the CDR3 is TGCGCCAGCAGCTTTGGACAGGGGGCAGATACGCAGTATTTT. Encoded protein: CASSFGQGADTQYF.